One sample yielded the 4 T cell receptor beta chains listed below, sequenced in a study of shared clonotypes between healthy human individuals. The protocol was immunoSEQ multiplex PCR, while the TCRdb copy is restricted to in-frame clones and leaves out a portion. The table has fewer than 200,000 clones, 90% to 95% seen once. Source material: naive CD4+ T cells sorted from blood. The sample's subset: CD45RA+ positively selected. These receptors were collected from a woman in her twenties or thirties in good health.

V gene TRBV6-6 combines with J gene TRBJ1-2, with 10 positions matching TRBD1. CDR1 MNHNY and CDR2 SVGAGI come from the germline V gene (reference sequence). The ends lost 6 bases at V and 8 bases at J; junction bases unmatched: 12. This CDR3 contains 15 residues. CDR3 in DNA: TGTGCCAGCAGGCCGACGGGACAGGGGCTTAGCGGCTACACCTTC. It translates to CASRPTGQGLSGYTF.

The V and J genes are TRBV7-9 and TRBJ2-5; D gene ambiguous. Judging by the DNA end, TRBJ2-7 fits better; the J call may be wrong. The CDR3 is 14 amino acids. Germline values: CDR1 SEHNR, CDR2 FQNEAQ (reference sequence). The CDR3 is CASSPGHTTYEQYF. CDR3 coding DNA: TGTGCCAGCAGCCCCGGGCACACCACATACGAGCAGTACTTC.

The chain carries TRBV6-4 and TRBJ2-7; no reliable D call. Trimming took off 4 bases at V and 2 bases at J, with 15 bases between the two ends. In germline, CDR1 is MRHNA, CDR2 SNTAGT. The CDR3 is 15 amino acids. CDR3 sequence (DNA): TGTGCCAGCAGTGTAGAAAGCCGAGGTCCCTACGAGCAGTACTTC. Its protein product is CASSVESRGPYEQYF.

As concerns this clone: Other DNA sequences in this specimen translate into the identical CDR3. In DNA form, the CDR3 reads TGTGCCAGCAGTTTCTTGTACGAGCAGTACTTC. Amino acids: CASSFLYEQYF. The chain has TRBV28 and TRBJ2-7; D call uncertain. CDR3 length equals 11 residues. Germline CDR1 reads MDHEN; CDR2 reads SYDVKM. The ends were cut back, 3 bases at V and 4 bases at J, with 4 bases in the middle. Full variable domain (rest looked up from reference TRBV28 and TRBJ2-7): DVKVTQSSRYLVKRTGEKVFLECVQDMDHENMFWYRQDPGLGLRLIYFSYDVKMKEKGDIPEGYSVSREKKERFSLILESASTNQTSMYLCASSFLYEQYFGPGTRLTVT.